The entry that follows covers one TCR beta chain sequence. Its antigen is currently unknown. Samples: about 28 days before transplant, then days 30, 100 and 180 after. The sample originates from a study of T cell clonotyping in hematopoietic cell transplantation. Study-level results: At the given depth, recipient repertoires were over 95% de novo clonotypes. Pathologically expanded recipient clonotypes increased progressively from day 30 to day 180 as diversity fell.

This CDR3 comprises 14 residues. Trimming took off 4 bases at V and 1 base at J, with 10 bases between the two ends. The germline gives CDR1 LNHDA, CDR2 SQIVND (reference sequence). The protocol was immunoSEQ multiplex PCR, while the TCRdb copy is restricted to in-frame clones and leaves out a portion. The sample lists over 8,500 clones, roughly nine tenths occurring once. The receptor comes from a human patient who had an allogeneic stem cell transplant, so the T cells may come from the graft donor. The donor label of this sample is uncertain. Some clones in this sample may be carry-over from other donors' samples. Sequencing used PBMCs, obtained 180 days after allogeneic stem cell transplant. The chain carries TRBV19 and TRBJ2-5; no clear D gene. The CDR3 spells CASSTRHVQETQYF. CDR3 DNA sequence: TGTGCCAGTAGTACAAGACACGTCCAAGAGACCCAGTACTTC.